Below, 2 T cell receptor beta chains from the same sample are listed, as sequenced in a study of PD-1 blockade in mismatch repair-deficient tumors. This table comes from immunoSEQ multiplex PCR, and its TCRdb copy is limited to in-frame clones, with some not included. Found here are 100,000 to 150,000 clones, more than 70% of them singletons; the top ten hold 12%. Specimen: peripheral blood, collected roughly 70 weeks after starting pembrolizumab. Source of these receptors: an adult with mismatch repair-deficient cancer.

This clone was counted between two and nine times. The chain links TRBV18 to TRBJ1-1; 9 positions agree with TRBD1. Germline lookup yields CDR1 KGHSH and CDR2 LQKENI. This CDR3 has 14 residues. The V and J ends lost 5 bases and 11 bases, in that order; junction bases with no gene match: 12. The chain's CDR3 is CASSRGQGAFGAFF. The CDR3 coding sequence is TGTGCCAGCTCAAGGGGACAGGGAGCCTTTGGGGCTTTCTTT.

V gene TRBV30 combines with J gene TRBJ1-1; D is uncertain. The germline CDR1 and CDR2 sequences are GTSNPN and SVGIG (reference sequence). Trimming took off 0 bases at V and 3 bases at J, with 11 bases between the two ends. The CDR3 has 14 residues. The CDR3 here is CAWSVVSQYTEAFF. CDR3 bases: TGTGCCTGGAGTGTCGTATCCCAATACACTGAAGCTTTCTTT. Supplemented by reference TRBV30 and TRBJ1-1, the full variable domain reads SQTIHQWPATLVQPVGSPLSLECTVEGTSNPNLYWYRQAAGRGLQLLFYSVGIGQISSEVPQNLSASRPQDRQFILSSKKLLLSDSGFYLCAWSVVSQYTEAFFGQGTRLTVV.